The 32 T cell receptor beta chains presented below share a single source sample, sequenced in a study of blood T cell repertoires in COVID-19. Repertoires were generated with immunoSEQ multiplex PCR, while TCRdb's copy carries only in-frame clones and drops some. Of about 230,000 clones detected, around 89% appear once; the ten largest clones hold less than 3.5%. The sequencing sample was made of peripheral blood. The receptor set was obtained from a man aged 30 to 45 with COVID-19, enrolled during active disease.

V usage is TRBV7-2 and J usage is TRBJ2-1; 7 bases line up with TRBD2. Germline CDR1 SGHTA, CDR2 FQGNSA. V lost 3 bases and J lost 9; bases outside the gene matches: 11. This CDR3 region has 15 residues. DNA of the CDR3: TGTGCCAGCAGCTTGGCACAGCGGGGCCGAGGTGAGCAGTTCTTC. This translates into CASSLAQRGRGEQFF.

This chain joins TRBV25-1 and TRBJ2-7, with TRBD1 identical over 10 bases. J gave up 0 bases and V 2 bases, and 4 bases lay outside the gene matches. The V gene's germline CDR1 is MGHDK and CDR2 SYGVNS. This CDR3 has 16 residues. CDR3 nucleotide sequence: TGTGCCAGCAGTGAAATGGACAGGGGGAGCTCCTACGAGCAGTACTTC. It specifies CASSEMDRGSSYEQYF.

This chain uses TRBV29-1 with TRBJ2-7; maybe TRBD2 (7 bases). Germline V gene sequence: CDR1 SQVTM, CDR2 ANQGSEA. The CDR3 is 13 amino acids. Trimming took 6 bases from V and 7 from J, leaving 19 bases between them. CDR3 bases: TGCAGCGTCTCTGAAGGGGGAGGGCGGGAGCAGTACTTC. This encodes CSVSEGGGREQYF.

The rearrangement uses TRBV11-2 and TRBJ1-5; D gene uncertain. Germline V lookup: CDR1 SGHAT, CDR2 FQNNGV. The CDR3 spans 16 residues. The V gene lost 1 base and the J gene lost 5 bases, with 15 bases spanning the gap. The CDR3 DNA is TGTGCCAGCAGCTTAGGCCCGGGAGCGCAGTATCAGCCCCAGCATTTT. Protein sequence: CASSLGPGAQYQPQHF.

This chain uses TRBV6-5 with TRBJ1-2, with TRBD1 matching over 7 bases. V was pared by 6 bases and J by 2 bases, with 6 bases of the junction left unmatched. The CDR3 covers 14 residues. Germline values: CDR1 MNHEY, CDR2 SVGAGI. Here the CDR3 reads CASRRDSLNYGYTF. In nucleotides, the CDR3 is TGTGCCAGCAGGAGGGACAGTCTGAACTATGGCTACACCTTC.

This clone appeared a single time. CDR3 in DNA: TGCGCCAGCAGCCAGAATCTAGCGGGAGGGAACAATGAGCAGTTCTTC. Translation gives CASSQNLAGGNNEQFF. The V and J genes are TRBV4-3 and TRBJ2-1; 12 positions agree with TRBD2. The ends lost 3 bases at V and 5 bases at J; junction bases unmatched: 5. CDR1 LGHNA and CDR2 YSLEER come from the germline V gene. This CDR3 has 16 residues.

V is TRBV30 and J is TRBJ1-1; D is ambiguous. Germline loops: CDR1 GTSNPN, CDR2 SVGIG (reference sequence). V gave up 0 bases and J gave up 11 bases, with 16 bases separating them. This CDR3 region has 13 residues. The CDR3 reads CAWSVEEGTQAFF. The CDR3 DNA sequence: TGTGCCTGGAGTGTAGAGGAGGGCACGCAGGCTTTCTTT.

The gene calls are TRBV6-2 or TRBV6-3 and TRBJ2-7; 9 positions agree with TRBD1. Germline V gene lookup returns CDR1 MNHEY and CDR2 SVGEGT. The V gene end was trimmed by 3 bases and the J gene end by 3 bases; junction bases not matched to a gene: 3. The CDR3 covers 14 residues. The chain's CDR3 is CASSYRTGDYEQYF. Written as DNA, the CDR3 is TGTGCCAGCAGTTATAGGACAGGGGACTACGAGCAGTACTTC.

The chain is built from TRBV10-3 and TRBJ2-1, with 9 bases identical to TRBD2. Germline V lookup: CDR1 ENHRY, CDR2 SYGVKD. V trimming: 9 bases; J trimming: 2 bases; junction bases outside the gene matches: 5. CDR3 size: 14 residues. The CDR3 loop reads CAIGASGAYNEQFF. DNA for the CDR3: TGTGCCATAGGAGCTAGCGGGGCCTACAATGAGCAGTTCTTC.

The chain uses TRBV28 and TRBJ2-4; a weak D match, TRBD1 (6 bases). CDR3 size: 14 residues. Germline V CDR1 and CDR2: MDHEN, SYDVKM. V was pared by 8 bases and J by 7 bases, with 18 bases between. In nucleotides, the CDR3 is TGTGCCAGCCATACAGGGTGGGTTCCGAACATTCAGTACTTC. Amino acid sequence: CASHTGWVPNIQYF.

The chain carries TRBV5-6 and TRBJ1-4, with TRBD1 matching 11 bases. The CDR3 loop spans 15 amino acids. Germline V gene data show CDR1 as SGHDT and CDR2 as YYEEEE. With 4 bases clipped from V and 7 bases from J, the junction kept 6 bases outside the gene matches. CDR3 bases: TGTGCCAGCAGCCGACGGACAGGGGGCCCTGAAAAACTGTTTTTT. The encoded protein is CASSRRTGGPEKLFF.

V and J are TRBV28 and TRBJ2-3, with 11 bases fitting TRBD2. Germline V gene lookup returns CDR1 MDHEN and CDR2 SYDVKM. The trim removed 6 bases at V and 1 base at J, leaving 12 bases unmatched. This CDR3 contains 18 residues. CDR3 nucleotides: TGTGCCAGCAGCCCGACTAGCGGGAATTGGGTTGGCACAGATACGCAGTATTTT. Encoded protein: CASSPTSGNWVGTDTQYF.

The rearrangement joins TRBV6-5 to TRBJ2-7, with D perhaps TRBD1 (6 bases). The germline V gene has CDR1 MNHEY and CDR2 SVGAGI. The CDR3 covers 15 residues. V shed 7 bases and J shed 1 base, with 17 bases lying between them. CDR3 in DNA: TGTGCCAGCAACCTACAGGGTCCGACTTCCTACGAGCAGTACTTC. This translates into CASNLQGPTSYEQYF.

This clone was counted once. V gene TRBV27 combines with J gene TRBJ2-3; D remains unclear. This CDR3 has 12 residues. Germline V gives CDR1 MNHEY, CDR2 SMNVEV (reference sequence). The ends were cut back, 2 bases at V and 6 bases at J, with 6 bases in the middle. Written as DNA, the CDR3 is TGTGCCAGCAGTTTACCCCCGGATACGCAGTATTTT. Amino acid sequence: CASSLPPDTQYF.

This chain joins TRBV18 and TRBJ2-5, with TRBD1 matching 10 bases. V lost 3 bases and J lost 3; bases outside the gene matches: 4. Germline CDR1 is KGHSH and CDR2 is LQKENI. The CDR3 is 15 residues long. CDR3 sequence: CASSPATGGKETQYF. DNA for the CDR3: TGTGCCAGCTCACCCGCGACAGGGGGCAAAGAGACCCAGTACTTC.

The chain recombines TRBV15 with TRBJ2-3; D might be TRBD2 (6 bases). The germline V gene has CDR1 LNHNV and CDR2 YYDKDF (reference sequence). V was clipped by 3 bases and J by 4 bases, with 17 bases between them. There are 16 residues in the CDR3. The CDR3 spells CATSSLTSFFPDTQYF. The CDR3 coding sequence is TGTGCCACCAGCAGCCTGACTAGTTTTTTTCCAGATACGCAGTATTTT. The full variable domain, rest sourced from reference TRBV15 and TRBJ2-3, is DAMVIQNPRYQVTQFGKPVTLSCSQTLNHNVMYWYQQKSSQAPKLLFHYYDKDFNNEADTPDNFQSRRPNTSFCFLDIRSPGLGDTAMYLCATSSLTSFFPDTQYFGPGTRLTVL.

This sequence joins TRBV5-1 and TRBJ2-2, with TRBD2 matching over 7 bases. V lost 8 bases, J lost 6 bases, and 13 bases stayed unmatched. CDR1 is SGHRS and CDR2 is YFSETQ in the germline V gene. The CDR3 consists of 15 residues. For the CDR3, the DNA is TGCGCCAGTGGCGAGGGGAGGGTGAAGGCCGGGGAGCTGTTTTTT. Protein sequence: CASGEGRVKAGELFF.

The rearrangement joins TRBV15 to TRBJ2-7; no definite D call. The germline V gene has CDR1 LNHNV and CDR2 YYDKDF (reference sequence). V was cut by 4 bases and J by 0 bases, with 16 bases left in between. CDR3 length: 16 amino acids. This CDR3 reads CATSTLPPTASYEQYF. In DNA form, the CDR3 reads TGTGCCACCAGCACTCTTCCGCCAACAGCCTCCTACGAGCAGTACTTC.

The V and J genes are TRBV5-1 and TRBJ2-7; TRBD2 might be the D (6 bases). V was trimmed by 4 bases and J by 6 bases, leaving 17 bases between them. CDR3 length equals 14 residues. The germline V gene encodes CDR1 SGHRS and CDR2 YFSETQ. The CDR3, as DNA: TGCGCCAGCAGCCCTCGGGACTCCGCCATCGAGCAGTACTTC. Its translation is CASSPRDSAIEQYF.

The rearrangement uses TRBV7-2 and TRBJ2-3; 9 bases line up with TRBD1. CDR1 SGHTA and CDR2 FQGNSA come from the germline V gene. V shed 3 bases and J 6 bases; nucleotides not matched to a gene: 7. This CDR3 spans 15 amino acids. The CDR3: CASSFDRDRADTQYF. CDR3 DNA: TGTGCCAGCAGCTTCGACCGGGACAGGGCGGATACGCAGTATTTT.

V and J are TRBV15 and TRBJ1-3; D is possibly TRBD1 (6 bases). The germline CDR1 and CDR2 sequences are LNHNV and YYDKDF (reference sequence). The CDR3 runs 19 residues. V lost 0 bases and J 0 bases, leaving 18 bases between the germline ends. The CDR3 spells CATSRDGGGGLTSGNTIYF. The CDR3 nucleotides are TGTGCCACCAGCAGAGACGGGGGGGGCGGTCTAACCTCTGGAAACACCATATATTTT.

This chain links TRBV5-8 with TRBJ1-1; D gene unclear. V dropped 9 bases and J dropped 5 bases, with 17 bases sitting between them. The CDR3 runs 13 residues. The germline V gene has CDR1 SGHTS and CDR2 YDEGEE. The CDR3 loop is CAIALIRGTEAFF. CDR3 coding DNA: TGTGCCATAGCTCTGATTCGTGGGACTGAAGCTTTCTTT.

The chain employs TRBV6-2 or TRBV6-3 and TRBJ2-7; TRBD1 aligns across 8 bases. Looked up from germline, CDR1 is MNHEY and CDR2 is SVGEGT. The CDR3 consists of 16 residues. Germline trimming cut 4 bases from V and 0 bases from J; bases unmatched to any gene: 8. CDR3 nucleotides: TGTGCCAGCAGTTCCCACCGGACAGGGCACTCCTACGAGCAGTACTTC. Protein: CASSSHRTGHSYEQYF.

The chain has TRBV11-2 and TRBJ2-5; TRBD2 matches 10 bases. Germline V CDR1 and CDR2: SGHAT, FQNNGV. The J segment lost 2 bases and the V segment lost 2 bases, leaving 11 bases of the junction unmatched. The CDR3 contains 18 residues. CDR3 residues: CASSLLLAGALGQETQYF. The CDR3 DNA sequence: TGTGCCAGCAGCTTACTGCTAGCGGGAGCGCTGGGGCAAGAGACCCAGTACTTC.

The chain uses TRBV7-2 and TRBJ1-3; 8 bases agree with TRBD1. This CDR3 spans 14 amino acids. CDR1 and CDR2 (germline): SGHTA, FQGNSA. Losses at the gene ends were 6 bases for V and 4 bases for J; bases not matched to a gene: 5. The CDR3: CASRSGTGGNTIYF. Here the CDR3 DNA reads TGTGCCAGCAGGTCCGGGACAGGCGGAAACACCATATATTTT.

The V and J genes are TRBV12-5 and TRBJ2-1; 8 bases agree with TRBD2. The ends lost 3 bases at V and 4 bases at J; junction bases unmatched: 8. This CDR3 comprises 16 residues. Germline assignment: CDR1 LGHNT and CDR2 FRNRAP. The CDR3 DNA sequence: TGTGCTAGTGGTTTAATGGGGCGGGGGGAATACAATGAGCAGTTCTTC. Translating gives CASGLMGRGEYNEQFF.

The chain employs TRBV9 and TRBJ2-3, with 11 bases fitting TRBD2. The CDR3 is made up of 17 amino acids. Trimming removed 4 bases from V and 5 bases from J; junction bases left unmatched: 12. Germline V CDR1 and CDR2: SGDLS, YYNGEE. CDR3 in DNA: TGTGCCAGCAGCCTAGCTACGATTCTAGCGGGAGGAGATACGCAGTATTTT. Translating it yields CASSLATILAGGDTQYF.

The gene calls are TRBV18 and TRBJ2-3; TRBD1 matches 9 bases. The CDR3 spans 15 residues. Trimming removed 5 bases from V and 6 bases from J; junction bases left unmatched: 9. Germline CDR1 and CDR2: KGHSH and LQKENI. The CDR3 DNA follows: TGTGCCAGCTCATCAACAGGGGGCATTGCGGATACGCAGTATTTT. Encoded protein: CASSSTGGIADTQYF. Full variable domain (missing parts from reference TRBV18 and TRBJ2-3): NAGVMQNPRHLVRRRGQEARLRCSPMKGHSHVYWYRQLPEEGLKFMVYLQKENIIDESGMPKERFSAEFPKEGPSILRIQQVVRGDSAAYFCASSSTGGIADTQYFGPGTRLTVL.

The rearrangement joins TRBV28 to TRBJ1-2, with 9 bases fitting TRBD1. CDR3 size: 12 residues. CDR1 and CDR2 (germline): MDHEN, SYDVKM. V lost 5 bases and J lost 6; bases outside the gene matches: 1. The CDR3 protein is CASSNRGHGYTF. For the CDR3, the DNA is TGTGCCAGCAGTAACAGGGGGCATGGCTACACCTTC.

This sequence joins TRBV27 and TRBJ2-7; TRBD1 matches 9 bases. Germline loops: CDR1 MNHEY, CDR2 SMNVEV (reference sequence). The CDR3 length is 13 residues. V shed 4 bases, J shed 5 bases, and the junction held 3 bases outside the gene matches. The CDR3 bases are TGTGCCAGCAGTTACAGGGGGCGCCACGAGCAGTACTTC. Its protein product is CASSYRGRHEQYF.

The J gene is TRBJ1-2, the V gene TRBV14; D ambiguous. The CDR3 is 12 residues long. Deletions cut 5 bases from V and 3 bases from J, with 7 bases between. The V gene's germline CDR1 is SGHDN and CDR2 FVKESK. The CDR3 here is CASSVAYYGYTF. The CDR3 nucleotides read TGTGCCAGCAGCGTAGCTTACTATGGCTACACCTTC.

The chain employs TRBV27 and TRBJ2-7, with D tentatively TRBD2 (5 bases). V lost 0 bases and J 7 bases, leaving 16 bases between the germline ends. CDR3 length: 15 residues. Germline loops: CDR1 MNHEY, CDR2 SMNVEV (reference sequence). DNA for the CDR3: TGTGCCAGCAGTTTATCTTCTCGGGGTCTTGAGGAGCAGTACTTC. It encodes CASSLSSRGLEEQYF.